These 2 T cell receptor beta chains originate from one sample sequenced in a study of T-cell reconstitution after alpha-beta-depleted transplantation in children. As it was prepared, the TCRbeta library received unique molecular identifiers. From the PCR reads, TCRdb called clonotypes with MiXCR, one entry per CDR3 protein. This table has roughly 500,000 distinct CDR3 sequences, around a third appearing once. This specimen was PBMCs from the stem cell graft donor, taken from the stem cell graft. The receptors here all came from a human donor who donated a stem cell graft to a child with aplastic anemia.

In this sample, this clonotype turned up a few times. The chain carries TRBV7-2 and TRBJ2-3, with 9 bases identical to TRBD2. Germline V gene data show CDR1 as SGHTA and CDR2 as FQGNSA. This CDR3 comprises 15 residues. Losses at the gene ends were 5 bases for V and 6 bases for J; bases not matched to a gene: 9. The CDR3 reads CASSPRTSDRDTQYF. The CDR3 coding sequence is TGTGCCAGCAGCCCCCGGACTAGCGATCGCGATACGCAGTATTTT. The full variable domain, its missing parts supplied by reference TRBV7-2 and TRBJ2-3, is GAGVSQSPSNKVTEKGKDVELRCDPISGHTALYWYRQSLGQGLEFLIYFQGNSAPDKSGLPSDRFSAERTGGSVSTLTIQRTQQEDSAVYLCASSPRTSDRDTQYFGPGTRLTVL.

The chain has TRBV15 and TRBJ2-3, with 8 bases lining up with TRBD2. The V and J ends lost 6 bases and 2 bases, in that order; junction bases with no gene match: 10. CDR3 length equals 16 residues. In germline, CDR1 is LNHNV, CDR2 YYDKDF (reference sequence). The CDR3 sequence is CATSRISGKVTDTQYF. The CDR3 DNA follows: TGTGCCACCAGTCGGATTAGCGGGAAAGTCACAGATACGCAGTATTTT.